The 10 T cell receptor beta chains presented below share a single source sample, sequenced in a study of cytomegalovirus exposure and HLA in healthy donors. In the PCR, 60 Vbeta and 13 Jbeta primers were used. Assay: immunoSEQ multiplex PCR; the TCRdb copy retains only in-frame clones and omits some. The table lists roughly 120,000 clones, 74% of them singletons. The sequencing sample was made of PBMCs. These receptors were collected from a woman in her 50s in good health and CMV-seropositive.

The chain links TRBV4-1 to TRBJ1-6; 9 bases are shared with TRBD1. Germline values: CDR1 MGHRA, CDR2 YSYEKL. After removal of 4 bases from V and 0 bases from J, the junction contained 1 base not matched to a gene. This CDR3 comprises 16 residues. CDR3 nucleotides: TGCGCCAGCAGCCGGGACAGGGCCTCCTATAATTCACCCCTCCACTTT. The encoded protein is CASSRDRASYNSPLHF.

The chain combines TRBV4-1 with TRBJ2-7, with 7 bases that match TRBD1. CDR1 MGHRA and CDR2 YSYEKL come from the germline V gene. This CDR3 comprises 16 residues. V dropped 1 base and J dropped 0; count of bases not matched to a gene: 6. Here the CDR3 reads CASSQVTGMGSYEQYF. The CDR3 DNA sequence: TGCGCCAGCAGCCAAGTGACAGGGATGGGCTCCTACGAGCAGTACTTC.

The V gene is TRBV4-1, the J gene TRBJ1-2; 7 nucleotides agree with TRBD1. Per germline, CDR1 MGHRA and CDR2 YSYEKL. The CDR3 extends over 15 amino acids. The trim removed 1 base at V and 2 bases at J, leaving 4 bases unmatched. The CDR3 here is CASSQVEGGNYGYTF. DNA for the CDR3: TGCGCCAGCAGCCAAGTCGAAGGGGGCAACTATGGCTACACCTTC.

The gene calls are TRBV19 and TRBJ2-5, with 10 bases that match TRBD1. The CDR3 sequence is 16 residues long. With 4 bases clipped from V and 4 bases from J, the junction kept 9 bases outside the gene matches. Germline CDR1 and CDR2: LNHDA and SQIVND (reference sequence). DNA of the CDR3: TGTGCCAGTAGTACGACAGGGGGCAGCGCCGGAGAGACCCAGTACTTC. The encoded protein is CASSTTGGSAGETQYF. Drawing the rest from reference TRBV19 and TRBJ2-5, the complete variable domain is DGGITQSPKYLFRKEGQNVTLSCEQNLNHDAMYWYRQDPGQGLRLIYYSQIVNDFQKGDIAEGYSVSREKKESFPLTVTSAQKNPTAFYLCASSTTGGSAGETQYFGPGTRLLVL.

V is TRBV15 and J is TRBJ2-5; D not certain. Near its end, the DNA agrees better with TRBJ2-7, so the J call may be wrong. CDR1 and CDR2 from the germline V gene are LNHNV and YYDKDF (reference sequence). The CDR3 sequence is 14 residues long. CDR3 region: CATSTARGFYEQYF. The CDR3 nucleotides read TGTGCCACCTCAACTGCCCGTGGTTTCTACGAGCAGTACTTC.

The rearrangement links TRBV25-1 to TRBJ1-1; D unclear. From germline, CDR1 is MGHDK and CDR2 SYGVNS. The V end was cut by 5 bases, the J end by 7 bases, with 14 bases between. This CDR3 region has 13 residues. CDR3 region: CASSRVHGSEAFF. The DNA of the CDR3 is TGTGCCAGCAGTCGAGTGCACGGGAGTGAAGCTTTCTTT. Full variable domain (rest looked up from reference TRBV25-1 and TRBJ1-1): EADIYQTPRYLVIGTGKKITLECSQTMGHDKMYWYQQDPGMELHLIHYSYGVNSTEKGDLSSESTVSRIRTEHFPLTLESARPSHTSQYLCASSRVHGSEAFFGQGTRLTVV.

The chain carries TRBV29-1 and TRBJ2-7; tentative D call: TRBD1 (5 bases). The CDR3 length is 12 residues. Trimming pared 8 bases from V and 5 bases from J, leaving 16 bases between. Germline V gene data show CDR1 as SQVTM and CDR2 as ANQGSEA. Here the CDR3 DNA reads TGCAGCACGTCCGGAGACAGTGACGAGCAGTACTTC. Translation: CSTSGDSDEQYF.

This clone has just a few counts. The chain combines TRBV11-2 with TRBJ1-2, with 9 bases fitting TRBD1. The germline CDR1 and CDR2 sequences are SGHAT and FQNNGV. The ends lost 5 bases at V and 7 bases at J; junction bases unmatched: 11. CDR3 length equals 15 residues. CDR3 sequence: CASSPGDRELSGYTF. The CDR3, as DNA: TGTGCCAGCAGCCCAGGGGACAGGGAATTGAGTGGCTACACCTTC.

This clone was found a few times. The chain carries TRBV10-1 and TRBJ2-1; the match to TRBD2 covers 7 bases. Germline CDR1 and CDR2: WNHNN and SYGVQD (reference sequence). The CDR3 length is 14 residues. The V gene end was trimmed by 10 bases and the J gene end by 0 bases; junction bases not matched to a gene: 6. This chain's CDR3 is CATGGCSSYNEQFF. The CDR3 coding sequence is TGCGCCACCGGGGGGTGTAGCTCCTACAATGAGCAGTTCTTC.

The V and J genes are TRBV28 and TRBJ1-1, with 9 positions matching TRBD1. The CDR3 length is 15 residues. CDR1 and CDR2 from the germline V gene are MDHEN and SYDVKM. The V and J ends lost 4 bases and 3 bases, in that order; junction bases with no gene match: 6. The CDR3 nucleotides read TGTGCCAGCAGTTCCCCCGGGACAGGGCACACTGAAGCTTTCTTT. Its translation: CASSSPGTGHTEAFF.